The 2 T cell receptor beta chains given below trace back to one sample, sequenced in a study of blood T cell repertoires in COVID-19. Repertoires were generated with immunoSEQ multiplex PCR, while TCRdb's copy carries only in-frame clones and drops some. Of 270,000 or so clones detected, 82% appear once; the ten largest clones hold less than 4%. The sample taken for sequencing was peripheral blood. These receptors came from a woman aged 18-35 years with acute or convalescent COVID-19.

This chain joins TRBV7-3 and TRBJ2-5; 8 bases align to TRBD2. The CDR3 sequence is 14 residues long. Losses at the gene ends were 2 bases for V and 4 bases for J; bases not matched to a gene: 3. Germline V lookup: CDR1 SGHTA, CDR2 FQGTGA. The CDR3 loop is CASSLGLAGETQYF. CDR3 bases: TGTGCCAGCAGCTTAGGACTAGCTGGAGAGACCCAGTACTTC.

The V call is TRBV11-1, the J call TRBJ2-7, with 8 nucleotides matching TRBD1. Germline V lookup: CDR1 SGHAT, CDR2 FQDESV (reference sequence). The J segment lost 5 bases and the V segment lost 2 bases, leaving 5 bases of the junction unmatched. The CDR3 extends over 14 amino acids. Here the CDR3 reads CASSLTRTGNEQYF. CDR3 bases: TGTGCCAGCAGCTTAACTCGGACAGGGAACGAGCAGTACTTC.